These 17 T cell receptor beta chains originate from one sample sequenced in a study of CD8 T cell repertoires and HIV-1 epitope variants. The protocol was immunoSEQ multiplex PCR, while the TCRdb copy is restricted to in-frame clones and leaves out a portion. The table records under 100,000 clones, approximately 70% of them present only once. Specimen: uncultured baseline CD8+ T cells from peripheral blood mononuclear cells (PBMCs). These receptors all stem from a male donor with HIV.

The gene calls are TRBV6-6 and TRBJ1-2, with D possibly TRBD1 on 6 matching bases. V shed 8 bases and J shed 5 bases, with 12 bases lying between them. Germline V gives CDR1 MNHNY, CDR2 SVGAGI (reference sequence). The CDR3 is made up of 12 amino acids. The CDR3 nucleotides read TGTGCCAGCGAGAGAACAGGGTATGGCTACACCTTC. It encodes CASERTGYGYTF.

The chain has TRBV4-3 and TRBJ2-2; no definite D call. Trimming removed 5 bases from V and 5 bases from J, with 18 bases in between. Germline V CDR1 and CDR2: LGHNA, YSLEER. The CDR3 totals 16 residues. DNA of the CDR3: TGCGCCAGCAGCTTTACTGTCCGTCTTGGAACCGGGGAGCTGTTTTTT. It codes for CASSFTVRLGTGELFF.

This chain uses TRBV7-6 with TRBJ2-1; either TRBD1 or TRBD2 may fit D (5 bases each). The germline V gene has CDR1 SGHVS and CDR2 FNYEAQ. Trimming shortened V by 6 bases and J by 8 bases, and 23 bases separated the two germline ends. The CDR3 totals 16 residues. Here the CDR3 reads CASSPSHRTQGDEQFF. CDR3 in DNA: TGTGCCAGCAGTCCTAGCCATAGGACCCAGGGCGATGAGCAGTTCTTC.

The CDR3 sequence: CSVEGVAGLVPSYEQYF. CDR3 coding DNA: TGCAGCGTTGAAGGGGTTGCAGGACTAGTCCCCTCCTACGAGCAGTACTTC. The V gene is TRBV29-1, the J gene TRBJ2-7, with 7 positions matching TRBD2. This CDR3 is built from 17 residues. V lost 1 base and J lost 0; bases outside the gene matches: 12. Looked up from germline, CDR1 is SQVTM and CDR2 is ANQGSEA.

V is TRBV7-2 and J is TRBJ2-1, with 7 bases identical to TRBD2. CDR1 SGHTA and CDR2 FQGNSA come from the germline V gene. Trimming removed 3 bases from V and 10 bases from J; junction bases left unmatched: 12. This CDR3 is built from 15 residues. In DNA form, the CDR3 reads TGTGCCAGCAGCTTGGCTAGCGGCCTTGCAGGAGAGCAGTTCTTC. As protein: CASSLASGLAGEQFF.

This clone was detected only once. The CDR3: CASNDPFFYGYTF. The DNA of the CDR3 is TGTGCCAGCAATGATCCTTTTTTTTATGGCTACACCTTC. The V gene is TRBV28, the J gene TRBJ1-2; D not resolved. Trimming removed 7 bases from V and 5 bases from J, with 14 bases in between. The germline V gene encodes CDR1 MDHEN and CDR2 SYDVKM. This CDR3 spans 13 amino acids.

This chain uses TRBV6-5 with TRBJ2-3; 13 bases fit TRBD2. V shed 5 bases and J 1 base; nucleotides not matched to a gene: 0. The germline V gene has CDR1 MNHEY and CDR2 SVGAGI. The CDR3 extends over 15 amino acids. CDR3: CASSGLAGGTDTQYF. CDR3 in DNA: TGTGCCAGCAGTGGACTAGCGGGGGGCACAGATACGCAGTATTTT.

This clone has just one count. The chain joins TRBV6-5 to TRBJ2-7, with 7 bases matching TRBD1. The CDR3 spans 13 residues. CDR1 and CDR2 from the germline V gene are MNHEY and SVGAGI. V trimming: 2 bases; J trimming: 5 bases; junction bases outside the gene matches: 3. CDR3 loop: CASSYTGDHEQYF. In DNA form, the CDR3 reads TGTGCCAGCAGTTACACAGGGGACCACGAGCAGTACTTC.

The sample holds many counts of this clone. This chain links TRBV28 with TRBJ1-6; tentatively, D is TRBD1 (5 bases). The V gene's germline CDR1 is MDHEN and CDR2 SYDVKM. This CDR3 is 12 amino acids long. V lost 8 bases and J 10 bases, leaving 12 bases between the germline ends. CDR3 region: CASGAGNSPLHF. In DNA, the CDR3 is TGTGCCAGCGGGGCCGGGAACTCACCCCTCCACTTT.

The chain carries TRBV14 and TRBJ2-1; 9 bases agree with TRBD1. J was trimmed by 6 bases and V by 4 bases; bases with no gene match: 1. The germline gives CDR1 SGHDN, CDR2 FVKESK. The CDR3 consists of 13 residues. The CDR3 is CASSPGQGNEQFF. For the CDR3, the DNA is TGTGCCAGCAGCCCGGGACAGGGCAATGAGCAGTTCTTC.

The chain joins TRBV5-4 to TRBJ2-3; 8 bases agree with TRBD2. Trimming cost V 4 bases and J 4 bases; bases outside gene matches: 5. The germline CDR1 and CDR2 sequences are SGHNT and YYREEE (reference sequence). The CDR3 contains 14 residues. The CDR3 bases are TGTGCCAGCAGCCCGGGACTAGGGGCAGATACGCAGTATTTT. Residues: CASSPGLGADTQYF.

V gene TRBV10-2 combines with J gene TRBJ1-2; possibly TRBD1 for D (5 bases). V was shortened by 3 bases and J by 10 bases, with 15 bases between the two germline ends. The CDR3 contains 13 residues. Germline loops: CDR1 WSHSY, CDR2 SAAADI. The CDR3 nucleotides are TGCGCCAGCAGTGAACAGGTGGGGGGTTCCTACACCTTC. The encoded protein is CASSEQVGGSYTF.

The chain joins TRBV5-1 to TRBJ2-2; no clear D gene. The V gene lost 0 bases and the J gene lost 2 bases, with 11 bases spanning the gap. The CDR3 is 16 residues long. The germline gives CDR1 SGHRS, CDR2 YFSETQ. CDR3 sequence reads: CASSLALTHNTGELFF. Here the CDR3 DNA reads TGCGCCAGCAGCTTGGCCCTCACGCATAACACCGGGGAGCTGTTTTTT.

The rearrangement links TRBV28 to TRBJ1-1, with D perhaps matching TRBD1 (5 bases). The CDR3 sequence is 14 residues long. Germline V gene sequence: CDR1 MDHEN, CDR2 SYDVKM. V was shortened by 8 bases and J by 3 bases, with 16 bases between the two germline ends. The CDR3 protein is CASRDLGTDTEAFF. CDR3 coding DNA: TGTGCCAGCCGGGATCTAGGGACGGACACTGAAGCTTTCTTT.

The chain carries TRBV7-6 and TRBJ1-1, with 7 bases that match TRBD1. V was clipped by 3 bases and J by 3 bases; unmatched bases: 4. Germline V gene sequence: CDR1 SGHVS, CDR2 FNYEAQ. The CDR3 runs to 14 residues. The CDR3 nucleotides read TGTGCCAGCAGCTTTCGACAGGGAGACACTGAAGCTTTCTTT. It yields the protein CASSFRQGDTEAFF.

The chain recombines TRBV7-8 with TRBJ1-1; D gene unclear. Per germline, CDR1 SGHVS and CDR2 FQNEAQ. The CDR3 spans 13 residues. Trimming pared 3 bases from V and 4 bases from J, leaving 9 bases between. This chain's CDR3 is CASSLKVGTEAFF. The CDR3 nucleotides read TGTGCCAGCAGCTTGAAGGTTGGCACTGAAGCTTTCTTT.

This clone was seen a single time. V usage is TRBV6-5 and J usage is TRBJ1-2; 7 positions agree with TRBD1. The CDR3 is 13 amino acids. After removal of 4 bases from V and 8 bases from J, the junction contained 7 bases not matched to a gene. CDR1 MNHEY and CDR2 SVGAGI come from the germline V gene. CDR3 bases: TGTGCCAGCAGTTTGGCAGGGGGATCCGGCTACACCTTC. Its translation: CASSLAGGSGYTF.